This TCR beta chain stems from a study of PD-1 and CTLA-4 blockade in melanoma. V was clipped by 1 base and J by 5 bases, with 12 bases between them. The CDR3 consists of 14 residues. Germline-derived CDR1 and CDR2 are MNHEY and SMNVEV (reference sequence). Sequencing was performed with immunoSEQ multiplex PCR; in TCRdb, only in-frame clones are kept and a portion is missing. The table records more than 25,000 clones, roughly nine tenths of them present only once. This sequence originates from a human donor with melanoma. Sequencing was performed on CD8+ T cells from peripheral blood, taken before anti-PD-1 treatment. The chain combines TRBV27 with TRBJ2-7; no definite D call. The CDR3 region is CASSLYPYTDEQYF. For the CDR3, the DNA is TGTGCCAGCAGTTTATACCCCTACACTGACGAGCAGTACTTC.